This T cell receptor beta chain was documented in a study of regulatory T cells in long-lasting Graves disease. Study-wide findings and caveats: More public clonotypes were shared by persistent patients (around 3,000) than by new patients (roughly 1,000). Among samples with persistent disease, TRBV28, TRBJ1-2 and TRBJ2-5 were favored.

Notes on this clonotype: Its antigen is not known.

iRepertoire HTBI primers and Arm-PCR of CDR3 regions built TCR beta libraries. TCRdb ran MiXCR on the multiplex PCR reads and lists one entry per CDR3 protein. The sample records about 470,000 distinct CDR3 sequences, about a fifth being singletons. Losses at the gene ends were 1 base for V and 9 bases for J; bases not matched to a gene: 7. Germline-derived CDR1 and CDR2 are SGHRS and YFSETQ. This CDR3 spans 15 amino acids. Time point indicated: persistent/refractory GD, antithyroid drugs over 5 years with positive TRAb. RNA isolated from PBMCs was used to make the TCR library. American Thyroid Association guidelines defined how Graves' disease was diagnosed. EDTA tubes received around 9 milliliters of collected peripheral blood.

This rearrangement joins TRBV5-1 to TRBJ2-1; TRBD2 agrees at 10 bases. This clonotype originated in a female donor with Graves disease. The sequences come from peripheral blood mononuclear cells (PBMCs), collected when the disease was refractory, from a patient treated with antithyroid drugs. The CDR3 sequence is CASSLLASGRPEQFF. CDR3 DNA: TGCGCCAGCAGCTTGCTTGCTAGCGGGAGACCTGAGCAGTTCTTC.